This TCR beta chain is drawn from a study of blood T cells in healthy people across ages. CDR1 and CDR2 from the germline V gene are SGHTA and FQGTGA. The CDR3 totals 15 residues. V shed 5 bases, J shed 4 bases, and the junction held 6 bases outside the gene matches. Samples had at least 7 million PBMCs isolated from them. Combining a sample-barcoded 5' primer with a J-beta primer mix, a second PCR ran for about 6 to 11 cycles. TCRdb reanalysed the 5' RACE reads using MiXCR and keeps one entry per CDR3 protein. Of roughly 1,800,000 distinct CDR3 sequences in the sample, roughly 50% were seen once. The receptor was derived from a woman aged 40-49 years in good health. The genes are TRBV7-3 and TRBJ2-3; 10 bases map to TRBD1. The sequencing sample was made of blood. The CDR3 here is CASSRQGAVADTQYF. As DNA, the CDR3 is TGTGCCAGCAGCCGACAGGGGGCGGTCGCAGATACGCAGTATTTT.